This T cell receptor (beta chain) was obtained from a study of shared clonotypes between healthy human individuals. Study-wide context: CD4 naive and memory got three plates each, CD8 naive two, CD8 memory one. Study observations and caveats: A generally larger estimated richness was seen in naive subsets than in memory subsets.

With respect to this clone: The antigen is not known.

The CDR3 has 15 residues. Germline CDR1 is KGHSH and CDR2 is LQKENI. The junction had 10 bases not matched to a gene; V was cut back by 6 bases and J by 6 bases. Assay: immunoSEQ multiplex PCR; the TCRdb copy retains only in-frame clones and omits some. The sample records 600,000 to 750,000 clones, about nine tenths being singletons. This receptor was obtained from a man younger than 35 in good health. Some clones in this sample may be carry-over from other donors' samples. The specimen was memory CD8+ T cells from PBMCs. Described subset: CD45RO+ cells pooled with CCR7-negative TemRA cells. V is TRBV18 and J is TRBJ2-1, with 8 bases identical to TRBD1. The CDR3 DNA follows: TGTGCCAGCTCCCAAGACAGGGGACCCCCCAATGAGCAGTTCTTC. This translates into CASSQDRGPPNEQFF.